Reported below is one T cell receptor (beta chain). These data belong to a study of blood T cells in healthy people across ages. Losses at the gene ends were 3 bases for V and 0 bases for J; bases not matched to a gene: 6. This CDR3 has 16 amino acids. Germline CDR1 and CDR2: SEHNR and FQNEAQ (reference sequence). Together with a sample-barcoded 5' primer, a J-beta primer mix was included in a second PCR lasting about 7 to 11 cycles. TCRdb fed the 5' RACE reads into MiXCR, producing one record per CDR3 protein. The sample shows approximately 810,000 distinct CDR3 sequences, around 28% of them seen only once. The donors, aged roughly 6 to 95, were healthy Caucasians from Russia.

The sequenced sample was blood. J is TRBJ2-7 and V is TRBV7-9; 9 nucleotides agree with TRBD1. This receptor was obtained from a woman aged 80 or over in good health. CDR3 region: CASSFDGTGSSYEQYF. The CDR3 nucleotides read TGTGCCAGCAGCTTTGACGGGACAGGGAGCTCCTACGAGCAGTACTTC.